A single sample is the source of the 20 T cell receptor beta chains below, sequenced in a study of cytomegalovirus exposure and HLA in healthy donors (dated by TCRdb to 2016 to 2017). Preparation of the library involved the immunoSEQ multiplex PCR assay. The multiplex PCR relied on a mix of 60 forward primers for TCR Vbeta segments and 13 reverse primers for TCR Jbeta segments. The immuneACCESS repertoire file appears here via TCRdb, limited to in-frame rearrangements. These files lack a portion of the clones; in checked studies, under half of the deficit traces to unresolved V genes, and the cause of the others is not known. A total of about 130,000 clones appear in this sample, over 80% of them only once. The ten largest clones represent approximately 1.1% of the sample. Material: PBMCs. These receptors all stem from a boy aged 5-17 years in good health and CMV-seronegative.

This clone was observed a handful of times. This chain joins TRBV30 and TRBJ1-2; D is uncertain. V lost 0 bases and J lost 5, with 7 bases in between. Germline V gene data show CDR1 as GTSNPN and CDR2 as SVGIG (reference sequence). The CDR3 is made up of 12 amino acids. The CDR3 DNA reads as TGTGCCTGGAGTGTAGAGGGTTATGGCTACACCTTC. It yields the protein CAWSVEGYGYTF. Based on the CDR3 plus reference TRBV30 and TRBJ1-2, the full variable domain is SQTIHQWPATLVQPVGSPLSLECTVEGTSNPNLYWYRQAAGRGLQLLFYSVGIGQISSEVPQNLSASRPQDRQFILSSKKLLLSDSGFYLCAWSVEGYGYTFGSGTRLTVV.

The chain has TRBV7-9 and TRBJ2-2, with a possible D match to TRBD1 (5 bases). The CDR3 is 15 amino acids. With 1 base removed from V and 4 bases from J, the gap between germline ends came to 10 bases. Germline CDR1 is SEHNR and CDR2 is FQNEAQ (reference sequence). CDR3 DNA: TGTGCCAGCAGCTTAGAAGGGGCGGCCACCGGGGAGCTGTTTTTT. Translation: CASSLEGAATGELFF.

The chain combines TRBV10-3 with TRBJ2-2, with a tentative D call TRBD2 (6 bases). Deletions cut 7 bases from V and 2 bases from J, with 8 bases between. CDR3 length: 13 amino acids. Germline V gene lookup returns CDR1 ENHRY and CDR2 SYGVKD. The CDR3 region is CAITSVNTGELFF. The CDR3 DNA reads TGTGCCATCACTAGCGTAAACACCGGGGAGCTGTTTTTT.

This chain connects TRBV5-1 to TRBJ2-7, with a weak D call TRBD2 (5 bases). Germline V lookup: CDR1 SGHRS, CDR2 YFSETQ. Trimming stripped 4 bases from V and 0 bases from J, with 11 bases between. This CDR3 spans 14 amino acids. The CDR3 bases are TGCGCCAGCAGCGTGGGAGCGTTCTCCTACGAGCAGTACTTC. Translating it yields CASSVGAFSYEQYF.

This chain joins TRBV5-1 and TRBJ1-3, with 7 nucleotides matching TRBD1. CDR1 is SGHRS, CDR2 YFSETQ, per germline. The CDR3 consists of 15 residues. J lost 4 bases, V lost 0 bases, and 4 bases had no gene match. This chain's CDR3 is CASSLEGAPGNTIYF. For the CDR3, the DNA is TGCGCCAGCAGCTTGGAGGGGGCGCCAGGAAACACCATATATTTT.

V and J are TRBV10-3 and TRBJ2-1; 7 nucleotides agree with TRBD2. Trimming cost V 3 bases and J 0 bases; bases outside gene matches: 8. CDR3 length: 17 amino acids. Germline V gene sequence: CDR1 ENHRY, CDR2 SYGVKD. The CDR3 is CAISEEARGSSYNEQFF. In nucleotides, the CDR3 is TGTGCCATCAGTGAAGAGGCGCGGGGGAGCTCCTACAATGAGCAGTTCTTC.

The chain carries TRBV6-1 and TRBJ2-7; the match to TRBD2 covers 7 bases. The CDR3 contains 14 residues. V lost 4 bases, J lost 2 bases, and 5 bases stayed unmatched. Per the germline V gene, CDR1 is MNHNS and CDR2 is SASEGT. CDR3 in DNA: TGTGCCAGCAGTGGGAGCGGGATCGCCTACGAGCAGTACTTC. Amino acids: CASSGSGIAYEQYF.

This clone was picked up a small number of times. The chain joins TRBV13 to TRBJ1-1; 7 bases are a match to TRBD1. Germline V lookup: CDR1 PRHDT, CDR2 FYEKMQ (reference sequence). After removal of 3 bases from V and 0 bases from J, the junction contained 1 base not matched to a gene. This CDR3 is built from 14 residues. The CDR3 is CASSLTGMNTEAFF. In DNA form, the CDR3 reads TGTGCCAGCAGCTTGACAGGGATGAACACTGAAGCTTTCTTT.

The rearrangement links TRBV30 to TRBJ2-7; 8 bases map to TRBD2. CDR3 length: 18 amino acids. V trimming: 0 bases; J trimming: 4 bases; junction bases outside the gene matches: 17. The germline V gene encodes CDR1 GTSNPN and CDR2 SVGIG (reference sequence). The CDR3 sequence: CAWSVRDRGTRGYYEQYF. The CDR3 region has the DNA TGTGCCTGGAGTGTAAGAGATCGGGGGACTAGGGGGTATTACGAGCAGTACTTC.

The V call is TRBV7-9, the J call TRBJ2-5, with TRBD1 as a possible D gene (6 bases). Trimming removed 5 bases at V and 2 bases at J, with 15 bases between. Germline V gives CDR1 SEHNR, CDR2 FQNEAQ (reference sequence). The CDR3 has 15 amino acids. The CDR3 DNA sequence: TGTGCCAGCAGCCCCGGGACAACGAGACAAGAGACCCAGTACTTC. Encoded protein: CASSPGTTRQETQYF.

This chain connects TRBV7-6 to TRBJ1-4, with a tentative D call TRBD1 (5 bases). The V end was cut by 4 bases, the J end by 1 base, with 7 bases between. The CDR3 runs to 14 residues. Looked up from germline, CDR1 is SGHVS and CDR2 is FNYEAQ. Here the CDR3 reads CASSSGLTNEKLFF. CDR3 bases: TGTGCCAGCAGCTCAGGGCTAACTAATGAAAAACTGTTTTTT.

This chain links TRBV5-6 with TRBJ2-5; 14 bases align to TRBD2. The CDR3 is 15 amino acids. V trimming: 2 bases; J trimming: 5 bases; junction bases outside the gene matches: 2. Germline values: CDR1 SGHDT, CDR2 YYEEEE. CDR3 in amino acids: CASSFWTSGGETQYF. CDR3 DNA sequence: TGTGCCAGCAGCTTCTGGACTAGCGGGGGGGAGACCCAGTACTTC. Full variable domain (remainder filled in from reference TRBV5-6 and TRBJ2-5): DAGVTQSPTHLIKTRGQQVTLRCSPKSGHDTVSWYQQALGQGPQFIFQYYEEEERQRGNFPDRFSGHQFPNYSSELNVNALLLGDSALYLCASSFWTSGGETQYFGPGTRLLVL.

The rearrangement uses TRBV5-4 and TRBJ2-1, with TRBD2 matching 7 bases. Trimming removed 0 bases from V and 0 bases from J; junction bases left unmatched: 9. This CDR3 is 18 amino acids long. Germline V gives CDR1 SGHNT, CDR2 YYREEE (reference sequence). CDR3 sequence: CASSLARAGDISYNEQFF. CDR3 nucleotides: TGTGCCAGCAGCTTGGCCCGGGCGGGAGATATCTCCTACAATGAGCAGTTCTTC.

The V gene is TRBV4-2, the J gene TRBJ1-2; perhaps TRBD1 as D (5 bases). From germline, CDR1 is LGHNA and CDR2 YNFKEQ. The CDR3 loop spans 14 amino acids. V shed 6 bases and J shed 1 base, with 12 bases lying between them. CDR3 sequence (DNA): TGTGCCAGCAGGCCAGGGTCTTATAACTATGGCTACACCTTC. It is translated as CASRPGSYNYGYTF.

CDR3 DNA sequence: TGTGCCTGGAGTTTCGGCCCGGGGGGCGGCGAGCAGTACTTC. Amino acid sequence: CAWSFGPGGGEQYF. The chain joins TRBV30 to TRBJ2-7; D possibly corresponds to TRBD2 (7 bases). The CDR3 contains 14 residues. The V end was cut by 2 bases, the J end by 6 bases, with 17 bases between. CDR1 is GTSNPN, CDR2 SVGIG, per germline (reference sequence).

V is TRBV27 and J is TRBJ2-1; D is perhaps TRBD2 (6 bases). This CDR3 has 14 residues. Germline V gene lookup returns CDR1 MNHEY and CDR2 SMNVEV (reference sequence). Between the trimmed V and J ends, which lost 6 bases and 9 bases, there was a span of 18 bases. The CDR3 coding sequence is TGTGCCAGCAGGGCCGGGACTTCCTTTCGTGAGCAGTTCTTC. Protein product: CASRAGTSFREQFF.

This chain links TRBV28 with TRBJ2-6; 12 bases map to TRBD2. Germline V gene sequence: CDR1 MDHEN, CDR2 SYDVKM. The trim removed 5 bases at V and 2 bases at J, leaving 4 bases unmatched. The CDR3 spans 17 residues. The CDR3: CASSPWTSGTGANVLTF. DNA of the CDR3: TGTGCCAGCAGTCCCTGGACTAGCGGGACTGGGGCCAACGTCCTGACTTTC.

This clone turned up a few times. The chain is built from TRBV27 and TRBJ1-4; 8 bases align to TRBD1. Trimming cost V 6 bases and J 7 bases; bases outside gene matches: 10. Germline assignment: CDR1 MNHEY and CDR2 SMNVEV (reference sequence). The CDR3 consists of 15 residues. CDR3 protein: CASRPAGGRGEKLFF. In DNA form, the CDR3 reads TGTGCCAGCAGACCAGCAGGGGGCAGGGGTGAAAAACTGTTTTTT.

V usage is TRBV2 and J usage is TRBJ1-3; D is ambiguous. From germline, CDR1 is SNHLY and CDR2 FYNNEI. With 8 bases removed from V and 1 base from J, the gap between germline ends came to 12 bases. CDR3 size: 14 residues. The CDR3 DNA reads TGTGCCAGCTTGGAGGGTTGGTCTGGAAACACCATATATTTT. It encodes CASLEGWSGNTIYF.

The rearrangement joins TRBV7-8 to TRBJ1-1; D uncertain. The CDR3 length is 13 residues. Deletions cut 5 bases from V and 0 bases from J, with 7 bases between. Per germline, CDR1 SGHVS and CDR2 FQNEAQ. CDR3 residues: CASSLLMNTEAFF. The CDR3 DNA follows: TGTGCCAGCAGCCTACTTATGAACACTGAAGCTTTCTTT.